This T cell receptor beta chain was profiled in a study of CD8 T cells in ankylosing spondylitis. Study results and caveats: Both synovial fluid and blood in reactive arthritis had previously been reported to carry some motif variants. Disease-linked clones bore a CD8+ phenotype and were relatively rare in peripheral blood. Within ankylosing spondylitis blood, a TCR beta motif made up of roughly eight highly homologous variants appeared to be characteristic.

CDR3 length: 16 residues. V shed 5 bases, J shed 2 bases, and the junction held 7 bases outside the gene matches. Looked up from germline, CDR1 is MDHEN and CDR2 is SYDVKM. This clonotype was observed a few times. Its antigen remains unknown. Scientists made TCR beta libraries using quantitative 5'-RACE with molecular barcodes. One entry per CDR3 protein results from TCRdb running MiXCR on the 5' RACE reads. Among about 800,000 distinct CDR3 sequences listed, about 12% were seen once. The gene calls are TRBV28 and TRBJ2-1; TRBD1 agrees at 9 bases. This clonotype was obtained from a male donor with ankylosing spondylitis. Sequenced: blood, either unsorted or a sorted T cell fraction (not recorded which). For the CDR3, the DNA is TGTGCCAGCAGTCCAGAAGGGACAGGGACCTACAATGAGCAGTTCTTC. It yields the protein CASSPEGTGTYNEQFF. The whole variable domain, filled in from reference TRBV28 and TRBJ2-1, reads DVKVTQSSRYLVKRTGEKVFLECVQDMDHENMFWYRQDPGLGLRLIYFSYDVKMKEKGDIPEGYSVSREKKERFSLILESASTNQTSMYLCASSPEGTGTYNEQFFGPGTRLTVL.